The 26 T cell receptor beta chains listed next were all sequenced from one sample in a study of identical twins. MiXCR, applied by TCRdb to the 5' RACE reads, yields one record per CDR3 protein. The repertoire holds 200,000 to 300,000 distinct CDR3 sequences, with 5.5% to 7% as singletons. The sample was also linked to a second study, of yellow fever vaccine responses in identical twins.

What was sequenced was memory (CD45RO+) T cells sorted from blood. The source is a woman younger than 35 in good health.

This clonotype was seen a handful of times. A much larger clone differs by one base, so this may be a read error. This chain uses TRBV7-9 with TRBJ2-3; D uncertain. This CDR3 is 11 amino acids long. Germline V lookup: CDR1 SEHNR, CDR2 FQNEAQ (reference sequence). V was shortened by 5 bases and J by 5 bases, with 5 bases between the two germline ends. The CDR3 reads CASSPQDTQYF. The CDR3 nucleotides are TGTGCCAGCAGCCCCCAAGATACGCAGTATTTT.

V is TRBV20-1 and J is TRBJ1-2; the D gene is possibly TRBD1 (6 bases). Per the germline V gene, CDR1 is DFQATT and CDR2 is SNEGSKA (reference sequence). CDR3 length: 12 residues. Trimming removed 3 bases at V and 8 bases at J, with 13 bases between. For the CDR3, the DNA is TGCAGTGCTAGTCTGGGGGCGGTAGGCTACACCTTC. Translation: CSASLGAVGYTF.

V and J are TRBV7-9 and TRBJ2-5, with TRBD2 as a possible D gene (6 bases). CDR1 and CDR2 (germline): SEHNR, FQNEAQ (reference sequence). This CDR3 has 13 amino acids. The V and J ends lost 11 bases and 5 bases respectively, with 18 bases between them. For the CDR3, the DNA is TGTGCCGCTACCCGGGAGAATAGTGAGACCCAGTACTTC. Amino acid sequence: CAATRENSETQYF.

This clonotype has ten or more counts. This chain joins TRBV7-9 and TRBJ2-1, with TRBD2 matching 8 bases. Germline CDR1 is SEHNR and CDR2 is FQNEAQ (reference sequence). J was trimmed by 4 bases and V by 4 bases; bases with no gene match: 12. This CDR3 spans 17 amino acids. The CDR3 spells CASSSPTGTSIYNEQFF. CDR3 in DNA: TGTGCCAGCAGCTCCCCGACCGGGACTAGTATTTACAATGAGCAGTTCTTC.

This clonotype came up many times. This chain connects TRBV6-1 to TRBJ1-5; D ambiguous. Germline CDR1 MNHNS, CDR2 SASEGT. The CDR3 contains 15 residues. The V gene lost 10 bases and the J gene lost 3 bases, with 19 bases spanning the gap. The CDR3 nucleotides are TGTGCCACCTCCAGTGAAGCCTCAAACAATCAGCCCCAGCATTTT. Amino acid sequence: CATSSEASNNQPQHF.

This clonotype was seen a few times. This sequence joins TRBV20-1 and TRBJ2-1, with D uncertain. The CDR3 length is 13 residues. Deletions cut 6 bases from V and 8 bases from J, with 17 bases between. Germline-derived CDR1 and CDR2 are DFQATT and SNEGSKA (reference sequence). CDR3: CSAQGPGVYEQFF. The CDR3 coding sequence is TGCAGTGCCCAAGGGCCCGGAGTCTATGAGCAGTTCTTC.

This clonotype was seen ten or more times. The chain joins TRBV2 to TRBJ1-2; TRBD1 might be the D (5 bases). Germline loops: CDR1 SNHLY, CDR2 FYNNEI. The CDR3 sequence is 14 residues long. The V gene lost 7 bases and the J gene lost 8 bases, with 20 bases spanning the gap. In DNA, the CDR3 is TGTGCCAGCAATCCTGAGAGGGGTTTAGAGGGCTACACCTTC. Its translation is CASNPERGLEGYTF.

This clonotype was seen repeatedly, ten times or more. V and J are TRBV12-3 or TRBV12-4 and TRBJ1-1; D remains ambiguous. The V end was cut by 5 bases, the J end by 3 bases, with 10 bases between. The CDR3 is made up of 13 amino acids. The chain's CDR3 is CASSRRGDTEAFF. CDR3 sequence (DNA): TGTGCCAGCAGTCGTCGTGGGGACACTGAAGCTTTCTTT.

This clonotype was detected ten times or more. V usage is TRBV4-1 and J usage is TRBJ2-1, with no clear D. This CDR3 region has 13 residues. Germline V gene lookup returns CDR1 MGHRA and CDR2 YSYEKL. V gave up 0 bases and J gave up 9 bases, with 9 bases separating them. The CDR3 DNA reads as TGCGCCAGCAGCCAAGATGTTAACCGTGAGCAGTTCTTC. Amino acids: CASSQDVNREQFF.

CDR3 coding DNA: TGTGCCAGCAGCTTATACACAAGGGCAAATGAAAAACTGTTTTTT. Translated: CASSLYTRANEKLFF. The rearrangement links TRBV7-9 to TRBJ1-4; no clear D. The germline V gene encodes CDR1 SEHNR and CDR2 FQNEAQ (reference sequence). The CDR3 loop spans 15 amino acids. V was cut by 2 bases and J by 5 bases, with 12 bases left in between.

This clonotype was recorded a few times. The chain has TRBV21-1 and TRBJ2-1. TRBV21-1 is listed as a pseudogene. CDR3 length: 16 amino acids. CDR3 amino acids: CASSNRQGAAYNEQFF. The CDR3 nucleotides are TGTGCCAGCAGCAACCGTCAGGGGGCTGCCTACAATGAGCAGTTCTTC.

In this sample, this clonotype turned up a few times. This chain joins TRBV7-2 and TRBJ2-1; 8 positions agree with TRBD2. Germline V CDR1 and CDR2: SGHTA, FQGNSA. Losses at the gene ends were 7 bases for V and 5 bases for J; bases not matched to a gene: 10. CDR3 size: 15 residues. The CDR3 is CASTLIAGNNNEQFF. The CDR3 coding sequence is TGTGCCAGCACCCTAATAGCGGGAAACAACAATGAGCAGTTCTTC.

In this sample, this clonotype turned up many times. V is TRBV15 and J is TRBJ1-4; D is unresolved. CDR3 size: 15 residues. CDR1 LNHNV and CDR2 YYDKDF come from the germline V gene (reference sequence). With 1 base removed from V and 5 bases from J, the gap between germline ends came to 11 bases. This chain's CDR3 is CATSRVGLLNEKLFF. The CDR3 DNA reads TGTGCCACCAGCAGAGTAGGCCTACTAAATGAAAAACTGTTTTTT.

The sample holds a few counts of this clonotype. For the CDR3, the DNA is TGTGCCAGCAGACCCGGGTTGACAGCAACTAATGAAAAACTGTTTTTT. It specifies CASRPGLTATNEKLFF. The chain uses TRBV27 and TRBJ1-4; the D gene is possibly TRBD1 (5 bases). This CDR3 spans 16 amino acids. Germline V lookup: CDR1 MNHEY, CDR2 SMNVEV (reference sequence). Trimming took off 6 bases at V and 0 bases at J, with 14 bases between the two ends.

This clonotype was recorded at least ten times. J is TRBJ2-4 and V is TRBV27; D gene ambiguous. The CDR3 has 14 amino acids. Deletions cut 2 bases from V and 4 bases from J, with 9 bases between. The germline CDR1 and CDR2 sequences are MNHEY and SMNVEV (reference sequence). CDR3: CASSLTGPKNIQYF. CDR3 bases: TGTGCCAGCAGTTTAACGGGCCCTAAAAACATTCAGTACTTC.

This clonotype showed up many times. This chain connects TRBV5-1 to TRBJ2-7, with D possibly called TRBD1 or TRBD2 (5 bases each). The CDR3 is 15 residues long. The germline V and J ends were trimmed by 4 bases and 3 bases, with 17 bases remaining between them. The germline V gene encodes CDR1 SGHRS and CDR2 YFSETQ. Written as DNA, the CDR3 is TGCGCCAGCAGCCCCGACAGCGGTAAACGCTACGAGCAGTACTTC. This translates into CASSPDSGKRYEQYF.

At least ten counts were recorded for this clonotype. V gene TRBV7-2 combines with J gene TRBJ2-1; D may correspond to TRBD1 or TRBD2 (5 bases each). The CDR3 is made up of 15 amino acids. The V end was cut by 5 bases, the J end by 6 bases, with 17 bases between. The germline CDR1 and CDR2 sequences are SGHTA and FQGNSA. CDR3 in DNA: TGTGCCAGCAGCCCCTTTAGCGTGAGGGGCAATGAGCAGTTCTTC. It translates to CASSPFSVRGNEQFF.

This clonotype has a count of ten or more. The CDR3 DNA follows: TGTGCCATCAGTGAAGGTTGGGGTTCGACCACTGAAGCTTTCTTT. Encoded protein: CAISEGWGSTTEAFF. The chain uses TRBV10-3 and TRBJ1-1; D is uncertain. Trimming cost V 3 bases and J 4 bases, with 15 bases left between them. Germline V lookup: CDR1 ENHRY, CDR2 SYGVKD. The length of the CDR3 is 15 residues.

The rearrangement links TRBV2 to TRBJ2-4; TRBD1 is a possible D gene (6 bases). Germline CDR1 and CDR2: SNHLY and FYNNEI. The CDR3 contains 14 residues. Trimming stripped 6 bases from V and 7 bases from J, with 16 bases between. CDR3 protein: CASSDRTATNIQYF. CDR3 nucleotide sequence: TGTGCCAGCAGCGACAGGACGGCTACCAACATTCAGTACTTC.

The sample holds a few counts of this clonotype. The genes are TRBV29-1 and TRBJ1-2; D gene unclear. Trimming cost V 2 bases and J 2 bases, with 12 bases left between them. Germline CDR1 is SQVTM and CDR2 is ANQGSEA. The CDR3 contains 14 residues. DNA of the CDR3: TGCAGCGTTGAACCCCCTAGTCGGAACTATGGCTACACCTTC. Amino acids: CSVEPPSRNYGYTF.

The J gene is TRBJ2-1, the V gene TRBV7-2; tentatively, D is TRBD1 (6 bases). This CDR3 comprises 16 residues. V gave up 5 bases and J gave up 4 bases, with 18 bases separating them. Germline CDR1 SGHTA, CDR2 FQGNSA. CDR3 in DNA: TGTGCCAGCAGCCTACACCACTCGGACAGATACAATGAGCAGTTCTTC. It codes for CASSLHHSDRYNEQFF.

There are a few counts of this clonotype. The chain is built from TRBV20-1 and TRBJ2-1; D is undetermined. The ends were cut back, 7 bases at V and 9 bases at J, with 16 bases in the middle. The CDR3 has 12 amino acids. Germline loops: CDR1 DFQATT, CDR2 SNEGSKA (reference sequence). CDR3 amino acids: CSVSTVGFEQFF. CDR3 in DNA: TGCAGTGTTTCCACCGTGGGCTTTGAGCAGTTCTTC.

This clonotype was picked up a small number of times. The V and J genes are TRBV7-8 and TRBJ2-5, with D perhaps matching TRBD1 or TRBD2 (6 bases each). V lost 1 base, J lost 2 bases, and 23 bases lay in between. CDR3 length: 19 residues. Germline V gene sequence: CDR1 SGHVS, CDR2 FQNEAQ. The CDR3, as DNA: TGTGCCAGCAGCTTAGACTTGCCCTACAGGGTGGGGGGACAAGAGACCCAGTACTTC. Its protein is CASSLDLPYRVGGQETQYF.

This clonotype was seen many times. The chain couples TRBV28 to TRBJ2-7, with TRBD1 matching 10 bases. V shed 3 bases, J shed 7 bases, and the junction held 9 bases outside the gene matches. CDR1 is MDHEN, CDR2 SYDVKM, per germline. The CDR3 length is 15 residues. The CDR3 loop reads CASSLVGQGVREQYF. The CDR3 bases are TGTGCCAGCAGTTTGGTCGGACAGGGGGTGCGGGAGCAGTACTTC.

Only a few counts were recorded for this clonotype. The chain is built from TRBV4-1 and TRBJ2-2; 9 nucleotides agree with TRBD1. The germline V gene encodes CDR1 MGHRA and CDR2 YSYEKL. V shed 0 bases and J 2 bases; nucleotides not matched to a gene: 7. The CDR3 sequence is 18 residues long. The CDR3 loop reads CASSQESVQGANTGELFF. CDR3 nucleotide sequence: TGCGCCAGCAGCCAAGAGTCGGTACAGGGGGCAAACACCGGGGAGCTGTTTTTT.

This clonotype was recorded many times. The chain combines TRBV2 with TRBJ1-1, with D possibly TRBD1 on 5 matching bases. Trimming removed 9 bases at V and 0 bases at J, with 11 bases between. Germline CDR1 reads SNHLY; CDR2 reads FYNNEI. The CDR3 totals 13 residues. CDR3 region: CASGTGMNTEAFF. As DNA, the CDR3 is TGTGCCAGTGGGACGGGCATGAACACTGAAGCTTTCTTT.